This TCR beta chain derives from a study of T cell changes during pregnancy in multiple sclerosis. The CDR3 is made up of 15 amino acids. Trimming shortened V by 1 base and J by 5 bases, and 14 bases separated the two germline ends. Germline CDR1 reads MNHNS; CDR2 reads SASEGT. Using immunoSEQ multiplex PCR, the repertoire was profiled, and TCRdb retains in-frame clones only, with some absent. This repertoire shows tens of thousands of clones, 88% found once; its top ten account for about 0.7%. This sequence joins TRBV6-1 and TRBJ1-1; D might be TRBD1 (6 bases). This clonotype was sampled from a female donor in good health, enrolled as a control in a pregnancy study. Sample: CD4+ T cells from peripheral blood mononuclear cells, taken in the first trimester of pregnancy. DNA for the CDR3: TGTGCCAGCAGTGAAGGGTCGGGGGGGGCGACTGAAGCTTTCTTT. It codes for CASSEGSGGATEAFF.